These T cell receptor beta chains were read from a single sample in a study of PD-1 blockade in classical Hodgkin lymphoma. Using immunoSEQ multiplex PCR, the repertoire was profiled, and TCRdb retains in-frame clones only, with some absent. The sample contains about 21,000 clones, over 65% of which appear only once. The material was peripheral blood mononuclear cells (PBMCs), obtained before the fourth cycle of nivolumab. These TCRs come from a human donor with classical Hodgkin lymphoma. Each CDR3 is given with its conserved first and last residue. The order of the fields is V gene, J gene, D gene, CDR3 protein. The D gene is left open where the match is weak.

v_gene: TRBV5-1; j_gene: TRBJ2-5; d_gene: -; CDR3aa: CASSPIGVSETQYF
v_gene: TRBV6-6; j_gene: TRBJ2-7; d_gene: -; CDR3aa: CASTPQGNYEQYF
v_gene: TRBV10-3; j_gene: TRBJ2-7; d_gene: -; CDR3aa: CAISEGAYEQYF
v_gene: TRBV5-4; j_gene: TRBJ2-1; d_gene: -; CDR3aa: CASSLMGLGQGGNEQFF
v_gene: TRBV19; j_gene: TRBJ1-1; d_gene: -; CDR3aa: CASSKRGFDTEAFF
v_gene: TRBV4-3; j_gene: TRBJ1-3; d_gene: TRBD1; CDR3aa: CASSVGQGATGNTIYF
v_gene: TRBV7-9; j_gene: TRBJ2-2; d_gene: -; CDR3aa: CASNPHEAGELFF
v_gene: TRBV18; j_gene: TRBJ2-5; d_gene: -; CDR3aa: CASSPRVYQETQYF
v_gene: TRBV27; j_gene: TRBJ2-3; d_gene: -; CDR3aa: CASSLSVLITDTQYF
v_gene: TRBV11-2; j_gene: TRBJ2-7; d_gene: -; CDR3aa: CASSHLALEQYF
v_gene: TRBV9; j_gene: TRBJ2-7; d_gene: TRBD2; CDR3aa: CASTPGGLAGDEQYF
v_gene: TRBV15; j_gene: TRBJ1-3; d_gene: -; CDR3aa: CATSKGGAGQLSGNTIYF
v_gene: TRBV7-8; j_gene: TRBJ2-1; d_gene: TRBD2; CDR3aa: CASSFPSGSVGNEQFF
v_gene: TRBV21-1; j_gene: TRBJ2-2; d_gene: -; CDR3aa: CASSKRTSGSTGELFF
v_gene: TRBV11-2; j_gene: TRBJ2-7; d_gene: TRBD1; CDR3aa: CASSLGTGLTTSYEQYF
v_gene: TRBV6-1; j_gene: TRBJ2-1; d_gene: TRBD2; CDR3aa: CASSESIAGGTYNEQFF
v_gene: TRBV25-1; j_gene: TRBJ2-7; d_gene: -; CDR3aa: CASSDIAPYEQYF
v_gene: TRBV2; j_gene: TRBJ2-7; d_gene: -; CDR3aa: CASSQTYEQYF
v_gene: TRBV6-1; j_gene: TRBJ1-1; d_gene: -; CDR3aa: CASSEGGTEAFF
v_gene: TRBV5-8; j_gene: -; d_gene: -; CDR3aa: CASSSPGVHEQYF
v_gene: TRBV6-1; j_gene: TRBJ1-2; d_gene: -; CDR3aa: CASSVQIYGYTF
v_gene: TRBV29-1; j_gene: TRBJ2-7; d_gene: TRBD2; CDR3aa: CSVPGTNSYEQYF
v_gene: TRBV5-6; j_gene: TRBJ2-3; d_gene: -; CDR3aa: CASSLAQGRGDTQYF
v_gene: TRBV28; j_gene: TRBJ2-7; d_gene: TRBD1; CDR3aa: CATLTGVGYEQYF
v_gene: TRBV10-3; j_gene: TRBJ1-1; d_gene: -; CDR3aa: CAISFSGPNEAFF
v_gene: TRBV5-1; j_gene: TRBJ2-1; d_gene: -; CDR3aa: CASSPGGSTWDEQFF
v_gene: TRBV5-1; j_gene: TRBJ1-1; d_gene: -; CDR3aa: CASSLESSSGGPTAFF
v_gene: TRBV4-1; j_gene: TRBJ2-7; d_gene: TRBD1; CDR3aa: CASSRGQGTGEQYF
v_gene: TRBV28; j_gene: TRBJ2-5; d_gene: -; CDR3aa: CASSLSGGLGEETQYF
v_gene: TRBV19; j_gene: TRBJ2-7; d_gene: -; CDR3aa: CASSKRSGSEQYF
v_gene: TRBV7-6; j_gene: TRBJ2-7; d_gene: -; CDR3aa: CATGDYEQYF
v_gene: TRBV15; j_gene: TRBJ2-1; d_gene: TRBD2; CDR3aa: CATTTSGRLNNEQFF
v_gene: TRBV5-1; j_gene: TRBJ2-5; d_gene: -; CDR3aa: CASSLAANQETQYF
v_gene: TRBV21-1; j_gene: TRBJ2-1; d_gene: -; CDR3aa: CASSRETSGAYNEQFF
v_gene: TRBV25-1; j_gene: TRBJ2-3; d_gene: -; CDR3aa: CASSGSAWAQYF
v_gene: TRBV18; j_gene: TRBJ1-4; d_gene: -; CDR3aa: CASSPNREFEKLFF
v_gene: TRBV6-1; j_gene: TRBJ1-2; d_gene: -; CDR3aa: CASSEGQLQSYGYTF